This TCR beta chain was recovered during a study of vaccination and CD4 T cells after COVID-19. CDR3 length equals 12 residues. CDR1 and CDR2 from the germline V gene are MNHNS and SASEGT. V was cut by 7 bases and J by 8 bases, with 14 bases left in between. Treatment indicated: approximately 11-day PBMC culture with coronavirus spike peptide pools or control peptides (ViraFEST assay). About this clonotype itself: What it binds is not known.

Sequenced with the Oncomine TCR Beta short-read assay was DNA taken from cultured CD4+ T cells. One entry per CDR3 protein, called by TCRdb with MiXCR from the PCR reads. In the table there are 10,000 or so distinct CDR3 sequences, 50% to 60% of which are singletons. The sequencing input was CD4+ T cells from blood, cultured in vitro. J is TRBJ1-2 and V is TRBV6-1; D is perhaps TRBD1 (6 bases). The clonotype comes from a human donor who had recovered from COVID-19. This CDR3 is CASNIQGGGYTF. CDR3 in DNA: TGTGCCAGCAACATACAGGGTGGAGGCTACACCTTC.